This entry lists 4 T cell receptor beta chains sequenced from one sample in a study of blood T cell repertoires in COVID-19. Only in-frame clones appear in the TCRdb table, and some are missing; sequencing was by immunoSEQ multiplex PCR. The sample has about 200,000 clones; approximately 85% are singletons. The material sequenced was PBMCs or T cells enriched from blood (not recorded which). Every receptor here comes from a man aged 35-49 years with acute COVID-19.

The chain couples TRBV2 to TRBJ1-4, with a weak D call TRBD1 (5 bases). Trimming removed 3 bases at V and 2 bases at J, with 7 bases between. CDR3 length: 14 residues. Germline lookup yields CDR1 SNHLY and CDR2 FYNNEI. The CDR3 DNA follows: TGTGCCAGCAGTGAGGGGCAGACTAATGAAAAACTGTTTTTT. Protein: CASSEGQTNEKLFF.

Concerning this clone: Other DNA sequences from this sample encode an identical CDR3 as well. V is TRBV5-1 and J is TRBJ2-7; 8 nucleotides agree with TRBD2. This CDR3 is built from 13 residues. Trimming cost V 8 bases and J 0 bases; bases outside gene matches: 4. In germline, CDR1 is SGHRS, CDR2 YFSETQ. The CDR3 region is CASSSGSSYEQYF. The CDR3 coding sequence is TGCGCCAGTTCGAGCGGGAGCTCCTACGAGCAGTACTTC.

The chain combines TRBV6-2 or TRBV6-3 with TRBJ1-2; D uncertain. Germline values: CDR1 MNHEY, CDR2 SVGEGT. The CDR3 sequence is 13 residues long. The V and J ends lost 1 base and 4 bases respectively, with 7 bases between them. The CDR3 reads CASSYLGSYGYTF. DNA of the CDR3: TGTGCCAGCAGTTACTTGGGGAGCTATGGCTACACCTTC.

The V gene is TRBV19, the J gene TRBJ1-2; no definite D call. CDR1 is LNHDA, CDR2 SQIVND, per germline (reference sequence). V was clipped by 4 bases and J by 0 bases, with 6 bases between them. This CDR3 is built from 13 residues. CDR3 loop: CASSTTANYGYTF. In DNA, the CDR3 is TGTGCCAGTAGTACAACTGCTAACTATGGCTACACCTTC.